This is a list of T cell receptor beta chains from one sample in a study of PD-L1 blockade in urothelial cancer. Clones were sequenced by immunoSEQ multiplex PCR, and TCRdb holds only the in-frame ones, with some missing. The sample lists nearly 50,000 clones; around 85% were seen once. The specimen comprised PBMCs, sampled around atezolizumab (anti-PD-L1) treatment. Receptors originate from a man aged 45-65 years with urothelial cancer. Each CDR3 is given without its conserved first and last residue. The order of the fields is J gene, V gene, clone size, CDR3 protein. Clone size is given for some rows only: seen once, a few or many times, or a class if the clone is expanded.

J gene: TRBJ2-1; V gene: TRBV27; clone size: .; CDR3 protein: ASSRGLAGSYNEQF
J gene: TRBJ2-7; V gene: TRBV4-3; clone size: .; CDR3 protein: ASSSAGSEGLQQY
J gene: TRBJ1-2; V gene: TRBV15; clone size: .; CDR3 protein: ATSGAGATNYGYT
J gene: TRBJ1-6; V gene: TRBV6-1; clone size: .; CDR3 protein: ASGGRSYNSPLH
J gene: TRBJ2-7; V gene: TRBV19; clone size: few; CDR3 protein: ASSISTLGHGNEQY
J gene: TRBJ1-1; V gene: TRBV27; clone size: once; CDR3 protein: ASHLVEGGANTEAF
J gene: TRBJ1-6; V gene: TRBV28; clone size: .; CDR3 protein: ASSRTPGRGGSPLH
J gene: TRBJ1-2; V gene: TRBV5-1; clone size: .; CDR3 protein: ASSLGQGSWGYT
J gene: TRBJ2-3; V gene: TRBV11-2; clone size: .; CDR3 protein: ASSLVSGWTDTQY
J gene: TRBJ2-7; V gene: TRBV18; clone size: once; CDR3 protein: ASQQGQGKYEQY
J gene: TRBJ2-7; V gene: TRBV2; clone size: .; CDR3 protein: ASAQGLLYEQY
J gene: TRBJ2-3; V gene: TRBV4-2; clone size: .; CDR3 protein: ASSQVTSGGSDTQY
J gene: TRBJ1-1; V gene: TRBV6-5; clone size: .; CDR3 protein: ASSYSVQGPEAF
J gene: TRBJ2-7; V gene: TRBV6-5; clone size: .; CDR3 protein: ASSAAFLSSYEQY
J gene: TRBJ2-1; V gene: TRBV14; clone size: .; CDR3 protein: ASSHPRIAGGKNNEQF
J gene: TRBJ2-5; V gene: TRBV11-2; clone size: .; CDR3 protein: ASSPGWETQY
J gene: TRBJ2-3; V gene: TRBV29-1; clone size: .; CDR3 protein: SVDPPWGGDTQY
J gene: TRBJ2-3; V gene: TRBV30; clone size: .; CDR3 protein: AWSVGPPITDTQY
J gene: TRBJ2-7; V gene: TRBV7-9; clone size: .; CDR3 protein: ASSLVGLAGGKSYEQY
J gene: TRBJ2-1; V gene: TRBV30; clone size: few; CDR3 protein: AWSIAGANEQF
J gene: TRBJ1-2; V gene: TRBV28; clone size: .; CDR3 protein: ASSRQGAGGYT
J gene: TRBJ2-3; V gene: TRBV4-1; clone size: .; CDR3 protein: ASSGGASTDTQY
J gene: TRBJ2-6; V gene: TRBV5-1; clone size: .; CDR3 protein: ASSLAAGTGTGGANVLT
J gene: TRBJ2-5; V gene: TRBV7-9; clone size: .; CDR3 protein: ASRRGETQY
J gene: TRBJ1-2; V gene: TRBV30; clone size: few; CDR3 protein: AWGLTGVANYGYT
J gene: TRBJ2-3; V gene: TRBV7-3; clone size: .; CDR3 protein: ASSLYGLTTDTQY
J gene: TRBJ1-4; V gene: TRBV5-6; clone size: .; CDR3 protein: ASSPGGNEKLF
J gene: TRBJ2-7; V gene: TRBV27; clone size: .; CDR3 protein: ASSFSGLAALYEQY
J gene: TRBJ1-4; V gene: TRBV19; clone size: .; CDR3 protein: ASSISPKTTNEKLF
J gene: TRBJ2-2; V gene: TRBV6-4; clone size: .; CDR3 protein: ASSENPGGELF
J gene: TRBJ1-1; V gene: TRBV11-2; clone size: once; CDR3 protein: ASSLEQMNTEAF
J gene: TRBJ2-7; V gene: TRBV7-8; clone size: .; CDR3 protein: ASSPPSGFLEQY
J gene: TRBJ2-7; V gene: TRBV4-3; clone size: .; CDR3 protein: ASSPSGQGVKPYEQY
J gene: TRBJ2-5; V gene: TRBV4-1; clone size: .; CDR3 protein: ASSQDPSGVSQETQY
J gene: TRBJ2-7; V gene: TRBV6-6; clone size: .; CDR3 protein: ASSYLGGTVDEQY
J gene: TRBJ2-7; V gene: TRBV6-5; clone size: .; CDR3 protein: ASSPGTASTYEQY
J gene: TRBJ1-5; V gene: TRBV7-9; clone size: .; CDR3 protein: ASSPGTGNQPQH
J gene: TRBJ2-7; V gene: TRBV6-6; clone size: .; CDR3 protein: ASKTGTGGSYEQY
J gene: TRBJ2-1; V gene: TRBV28; clone size: .; CDR3 protein: ASNRVARVEEQF
J gene: TRBJ1-4; V gene: TRBV30; clone size: .; CDR3 protein: AWADRGLEKLF
J gene: TRBJ2-1; V gene: TRBV27; clone size: .; CDR3 protein: ASSFTNYRSGDYNEQF
J gene: TRBJ2-4; V gene: TRBV30; clone size: .; CDR3 protein: AWNSGLIKNIQY
J gene: TRBJ1-3; V gene: TRBV19; clone size: .; CDR3 protein: ASSINAGLSGNTIY
J gene: TRBJ1-1; V gene: TRBV30; clone size: .; CDR3 protein: AWRFRNTEAF
J gene: TRBJ2-5; V gene: TRBV27; clone size: .; CDR3 protein: ASSLERGGMETQY
J gene: TRBJ1-5; V gene: TRBV19; clone size: .; CDR3 protein: ASSIPPGPPSTQH
J gene: TRBJ2-7; V gene: TRBV6-1; clone size: .; CDR3 protein: ASSPQDSHPYEQY
J gene: TRBJ2-3; V gene: TRBV30; clone size: .; CDR3 protein: AWSVFVGGDRQY
J gene: TRBJ1-3; V gene: TRBV4-1; clone size: .; CDR3 protein: ASSQERGQGVSGNTIY
J gene: TRBJ2-5; V gene: TRBV19; clone size: .; CDR3 protein: ASSILTSGGAETQY